Each of the 22 T cell receptor beta chains below was sequenced from the same sample in a study of blood T cell repertoires in COVID-19. The table came from immunoSEQ multiplex PCR; TCRdb's copy has only in-frame clones and leaves some out. This sample has about 490,000 clones, with approximately 85% found just once. Input material: peripheral blood. These receptors all come from a human donor in a cohort sampled during active COVID-19.

The V gene is TRBV5-1, the J gene TRBJ2-3, with 10 bases lining up with TRBD2. The J segment lost 4 bases and the V segment lost 1 base, leaving 6 bases of the junction unmatched. This CDR3 spans 16 amino acids. Germline V gene sequence: CDR1 SGHRS, CDR2 YFSETQ. DNA for the CDR3: TGCGCCAGCAGCTTGCTAGGGCTAGCGGGGGCAGATACGCAGTATTTT. Amino acid sequence: CASSLLGLAGADTQYF.

The rearrangement links TRBV30 to TRBJ1-1; D gene uncertain. V gave up 3 bases and J gave up 1 base, with 12 bases separating them. Germline V gene sequence: CDR1 GTSNPN, CDR2 SVGIG (reference sequence). The CDR3 loop spans 14 amino acids. CDR3 in amino acids: CAWRVQDKNTEAFF. Here the CDR3 DNA reads TGTGCCTGGAGGGTGCAGGATAAGAACACTGAAGCTTTCTTT.

This rearrangement joins TRBV30 to TRBJ1-3; 7 bases are shared with TRBD1. Germline loops: CDR1 GTSNPN, CDR2 SVGIG (reference sequence). The CDR3 loop spans 13 amino acids. V was pared by 7 bases and J by 8 bases, with 11 bases of the junction left unmatched. CDR3 sequence: CASYLQGRDTIYF. Here the CDR3 DNA reads TGTGCCTCCTACTTACAGGGGCGAGACACCATATATTTT.

This chain uses TRBV19 with TRBJ2-3, with TRBD2 matching over 7 bases. The CDR3 is made up of 17 amino acids. J was trimmed by 2 bases and V by 5 bases; bases with no gene match: 13. Germline V lookup: CDR1 LNHDA, CDR2 SQIVND (reference sequence). The CDR3, as DNA: TGTGCCAGTAGTGTCTCTAGCGGATCAACACCCACAGATACGCAGTATTTT. This sequence encodes CASSVSSGSTPTDTQYF.

This sequence joins TRBV9 and TRBJ1-5, with D possibly TRBD1 on 5 matching bases. Trimming took 3 bases from V and 0 from J, leaving 7 bases between them. Germline V lookup: CDR1 SGDLS, CDR2 YYNGEE. CDR3 length: 14 residues. CDR3 loop: CASSGDYSNQPQHF. The CDR3 coding sequence is TGTGCCAGCAGCGGGGACTATAGCAATCAGCCCCAGCATTTT.

The chain recombines TRBV6-2 or TRBV6-3 with TRBJ2-5, with 7 nucleotides matching TRBD1. The CDR3 loop spans 16 amino acids. Per the germline V gene, CDR1 is MNHEY and CDR2 is SVGEGT. The J segment lost 4 bases and the V segment lost 2 bases, leaving 10 bases of the junction unmatched. CDR3 DNA sequence: TGTGCCAGCAGTTACCTGGACAGGCTCCCTCGAGAGACCCAGTACTTC. Amino acid sequence: CASSYLDRLPRETQYF.

The chain joins TRBV19 to TRBJ1-3, with unresolved D. Germline V gives CDR1 LNHDA, CDR2 SQIVND (reference sequence). The V gene lost 7 bases and the J gene lost 0 bases, with 13 bases spanning the gap. The CDR3 is made up of 15 amino acids. The CDR3: CASTPRGSSGNTIYF. As DNA, the CDR3 is TGTGCCAGTACCCCCCGTGGGAGCTCTGGAAACACCATATATTTT.

A single count supports this clone. The chain joins TRBV5-5 to TRBJ2-5; TRBD1 aligns across 11 bases. Germline assignment: CDR1 SGHKS and CDR2 YYEKEE (reference sequence). J lost 3 bases, V lost 4 bases, and 2 bases had no gene match. The CDR3 length is 14 residues. The CDR3 sequence is CASSKGQGEETQYF. In DNA, the CDR3 is TGTGCCAGCAGCAAGGGACAGGGGGAAGAGACCCAGTACTTC.

This chain links TRBV24-1 with TRBJ2-1; TRBD2 matches 7 bases. CDR1 and CDR2 (germline): KGHDR, SFDVKD. The CDR3 runs 16 residues. J gave up 7 bases and V 7 bases, and 15 bases lay outside the gene matches. The CDR3 DNA reads as TGTGCCACCAGCCCCGCGAGCGGGACCGGTGGGAATGAGCAGTTCTTC. Its protein product is CATSPASGTGGNEQFF.

The gene calls are TRBV15 and TRBJ1-2; maybe TRBD1 (6 bases). Germline V gene sequence: CDR1 LNHNV, CDR2 YYDKDF (reference sequence). The CDR3 is made up of 17 amino acids. With 5 bases removed from V and 6 bases from J, the gap between germline ends came to 25 bases. CDR3 sequence (DNA): TGTGCCACCAGCCCTGGACCGGGACACCGAGTTTTGCATGGCTACACCTTC. It is translated as CATSPGPGHRVLHGYTF.

The gene calls are TRBV7-2 and TRBJ2-7; 8 bases match TRBD1. The germline V gene encodes CDR1 SGHTA and CDR2 FQGNSA. The CDR3 sequence is 13 residues long. The ends lost 3 bases at V and 5 bases at J; junction bases unmatched: 3. The CDR3 DNA sequence: TGTGCCAGCAGCTTGGCAGGGGGCCACGAGCAGTACTTC. The encoded protein is CASSLAGGHEQYF.

The count of this clone is one. This rearrangement joins TRBV5-1 to TRBJ2-1, with TRBD1 as a possible D gene (5 bases). Trimming took off 0 bases at V and 6 bases at J, with 13 bases between the two ends. From germline, CDR1 is SGHRS and CDR2 YFSETQ. There are 15 residues in the CDR3. CDR3 sequence reads: CASSLALGVTNEQFF. In DNA, the CDR3 is TGCGCCAGCAGCTTGGCCTTAGGGGTAACCAATGAGCAGTTCTTC.

This chain links TRBV18 with TRBJ2-7, with 10 bases identical to TRBD1. In germline, CDR1 is KGHSH, CDR2 LQKENI. V gave up 6 bases and J gave up 3 bases; unmatched junction bases: 5. This CDR3 spans 14 amino acids. The CDR3 is CASSQGQGSYEQYF. CDR3 DNA: TGTGCCAGCTCGCAGGGACAGGGGAGCTACGAGCAGTACTTC. The complete variable domain, with remaining parts taken from reference TRBV18 and TRBJ2-7, reads NAGVMQNPRHLVRRRGQEARLRCSPMKGHSHVYWYRQLPEEGLKFMVYLQKENIIDESGMPKERFSAEFPKEGPSILRIQQVVRGDSAAYFCASSQGQGSYEQYFGPGTRLTVT.

V gene TRBV7-3 combines with J gene TRBJ2-1; 11 bases fit TRBD2. This CDR3 spans 15 amino acids. V dropped 5 bases and J dropped 6; count of bases not matched to a gene: 6. Germline V CDR1 and CDR2: SGHTA, FQGTGA. In DNA, the CDR3 is TGTGCCAGCAGCAAACTAGCGGGAGAGGGCAATGAGCAGTTCTTC. This translates into CASSKLAGEGNEQFF.

This clone was seen only a few times. The chain links TRBV11-2 to TRBJ2-7, with 14 positions matching TRBD2. V gave up 5 bases and J gave up 4 bases; unmatched junction bases: 7. The CDR3 runs 16 residues. The V gene's germline CDR1 is SGHAT and CDR2 FQNNGV. CDR3 nucleotides: TGTGCCAGCAGCGGTAGACTAGCGGGAGGGGGGTACGAGCAGTACTTC. This translates into CASSGRLAGGGYEQYF.

V and J are TRBV27 and TRBJ2-7, with D maybe TRBD2 (5 bases). Between the trimmed V and J ends, which lost 3 bases and 5 bases, there was a span of 14 bases. This CDR3 has 14 residues. Germline loops: CDR1 MNHEY, CDR2 SMNVEV (reference sequence). CDR3 DNA: TGTGCCAGCAGTTTGAACCGGGGTTGGGACGAGCAGTACTTC. This gives the protein CASSLNRGWDEQYF.

The gene calls are TRBV2 and TRBJ2-7; maybe TRBD1 (5 bases). Trimming pared 6 bases from V and 2 bases from J, leaving 8 bases between. CDR1 and CDR2 (germline): SNHLY, FYNNEI. CDR3 length equals 12 residues. CDR3 in DNA: TGTGCCAGCAGCCAGGGTCCCTACGAGCAGTACTTC. It encodes CASSQGPYEQYF.

The V gene is TRBV27, the J gene TRBJ1-1; perhaps TRBD1 as D (5 bases). The V end was cut by 2 bases, the J end by 11 bases, with 15 bases between. From germline, CDR1 is MNHEY and CDR2 SMNVEV (reference sequence). The CDR3 sequence is 13 residues long. The CDR3 DNA is TGTGCCAGCAGTTTAGATCTCGGGGGATACGCTTTCTTT. This sequence encodes CASSLDLGGYAFF.

This clone was observed a handful of times. The genes are TRBV4-1 and TRBJ1-3; weak D call: TRBD1 (5 bases). Germline CDR1 is MGHRA and CDR2 is YSYEKL. The ends were cut back, 1 base at V and 0 bases at J, with 7 bases in the middle. The CDR3 loop spans 15 amino acids. The CDR3 here is CASSQGGSSGNTIYF. CDR3 bases: TGCGCCAGCAGCCAAGGGGGCAGCTCTGGAAACACCATATATTTT.

The CDR3 DNA sequence: TGTGCCAGCAGTTTATACGGACAGAACACTGAAGCTTTCTTT. Translating it yields CASSLYGQNTEAFF. The chain combines TRBV7-2 with TRBJ1-1; D may be TRBD1 (5 bases). The CDR3 totals 14 residues. Germline CDR1 reads SGHTA; CDR2 reads FQGNSA. V gave up 6 bases and J gave up 1 base, with 12 bases separating them.

The chain couples TRBV11-2 to TRBJ2-7, with D unresolved. Germline V CDR1 and CDR2: SGHAT, FQNNGV. The CDR3 spans 13 residues. The V end lost 3 bases, the J end lost 5 bases, and 11 bases lay between the germline ends. CDR3 in amino acids: CASSFNSQNEQYF. The CDR3 coding sequence is TGTGCCAGCAGCTTCAACAGCCAAAACGAGCAGTACTTC.

This chain uses TRBV7-9 with TRBJ2-1; 9 nucleotides align to TRBD2. With V trimmed by 5 bases and J by 7 bases, 9 bases remained unmatched. Per the germline V gene, CDR1 is SEHNR and CDR2 is FQNEAQ (reference sequence). There are 15 residues in the CDR3. CDR3 coding DNA: TGTGCCAGCAGCCCCTTTGGACTAGCGCCAAATGAGCAGTTCTTC. Encoded protein: CASSPFGLAPNEQFF.